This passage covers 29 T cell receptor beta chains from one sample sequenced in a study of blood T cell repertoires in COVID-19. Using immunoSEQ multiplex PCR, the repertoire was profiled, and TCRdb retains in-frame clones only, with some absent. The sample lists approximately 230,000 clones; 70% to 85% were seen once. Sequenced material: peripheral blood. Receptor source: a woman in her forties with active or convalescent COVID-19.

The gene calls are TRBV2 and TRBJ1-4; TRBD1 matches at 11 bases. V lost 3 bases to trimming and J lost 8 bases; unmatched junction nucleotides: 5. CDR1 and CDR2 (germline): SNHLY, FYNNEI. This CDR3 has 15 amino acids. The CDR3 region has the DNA TGTGCCAGCAGTGAGGGGACAGGGGGGGTAGAAAAACTGTTTTTT. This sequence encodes CASSEGTGGVEKLFF.

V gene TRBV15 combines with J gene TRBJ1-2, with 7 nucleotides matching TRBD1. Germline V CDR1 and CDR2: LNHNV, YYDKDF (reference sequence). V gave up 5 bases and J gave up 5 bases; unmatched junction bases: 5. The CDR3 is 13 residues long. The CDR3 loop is CATSGGQKYGYTF. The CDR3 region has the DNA TGTGCCACCAGCGGGGGACAGAAATATGGCTACACCTTC.

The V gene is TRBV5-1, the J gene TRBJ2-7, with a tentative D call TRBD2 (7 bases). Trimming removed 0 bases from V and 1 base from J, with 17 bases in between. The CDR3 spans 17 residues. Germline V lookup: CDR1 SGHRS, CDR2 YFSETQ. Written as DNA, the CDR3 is TGCGCCAGCAGCTTGGGTCAGGCGGGGGCGATATCCTACGAGCAGTACTTC. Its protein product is CASSLGQAGAISYEQYF.

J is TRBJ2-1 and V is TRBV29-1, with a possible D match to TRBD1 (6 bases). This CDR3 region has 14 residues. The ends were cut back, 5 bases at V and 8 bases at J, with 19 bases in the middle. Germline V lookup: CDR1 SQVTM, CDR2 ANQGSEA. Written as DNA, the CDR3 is TGCAGCGTTCCTGAAGGGGGATACTGGCATGAGCAGTTCTTC. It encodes CSVPEGGYWHEQFF.

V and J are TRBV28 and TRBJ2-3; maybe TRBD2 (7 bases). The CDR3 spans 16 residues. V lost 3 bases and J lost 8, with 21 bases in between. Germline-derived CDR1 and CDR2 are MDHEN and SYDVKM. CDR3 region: CASSFPRGGAPVTQYF. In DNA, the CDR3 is TGTGCCAGCAGTTTCCCTAGGGGGGGAGCTCCGGTTACGCAGTATTTT.

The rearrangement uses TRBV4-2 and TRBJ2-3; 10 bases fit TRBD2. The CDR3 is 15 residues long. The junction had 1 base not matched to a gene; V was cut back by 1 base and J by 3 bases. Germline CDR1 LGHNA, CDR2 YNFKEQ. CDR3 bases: TGTGCCAGCAGCCAAGTAGCGGGGGGAACAGATACGCAGTATTTT. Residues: CASSQVAGGTDTQYF.

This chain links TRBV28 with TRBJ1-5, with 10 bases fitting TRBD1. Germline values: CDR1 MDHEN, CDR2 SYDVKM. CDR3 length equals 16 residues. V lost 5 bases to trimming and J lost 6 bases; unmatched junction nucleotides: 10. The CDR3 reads CASSPTDRGVGQPQHF. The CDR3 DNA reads TGTGCCAGCAGTCCGACGGACAGGGGGGTAGGTCAGCCCCAGCATTTT.

The CDR3 loop is CASSGQVQGSFF. In nucleotides, the CDR3 is TGCGCCAGCAGCGGACAGGTACAGGGGTCGTTCTTC. The chain employs TRBV5-1 and TRBJ2-1, with 7 bases that match TRBD1. In germline, CDR1 is SGHRS, CDR2 YFSETQ. This CDR3 contains 12 residues. Unmatched junction bases numbered 10, after V lost 4 bases and J lost 15 bases.

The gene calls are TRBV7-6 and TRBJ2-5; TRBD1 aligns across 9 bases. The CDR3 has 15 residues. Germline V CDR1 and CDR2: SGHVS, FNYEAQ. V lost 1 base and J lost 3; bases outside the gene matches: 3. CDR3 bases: TGTGCCAGCAGCTTAGGGGACAGGGTTGAAGAGACCCAGTACTTC. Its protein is CASSLGDRVEETQYF.

The CDR3: CASRPDRGLPLHF. The CDR3 DNA reads TGTGCCAGCAGACCGGACAGGGGATTACCCCTCCACTTT. J is TRBJ1-6 and V is TRBV7-9, with 9 nucleotides matching TRBD1. Germline V lookup: CDR1 SEHNR, CDR2 FQNEAQ (reference sequence). With 6 bases clipped from V and 12 bases from J, the junction kept 6 bases outside the gene matches. The CDR3 is 13 residues long. The whole variable domain, filled in from reference TRBV7-9 and TRBJ1-6, reads DTGVSQNPRHKITKRGQNVTFRCDPISEHNRLYWYRQTLGQGPEFLTYFQNEAQLEKSRLLSDRFSAERPKGSFSTLEIQRTEQGDSAMYLCASRPDRGLPLHFGNGTRLTVT.

Here the CDR3 reads CASSIGGIYNEQFF. CDR3 in DNA: TGTGCCAGTAGTATCGGGGGGATTTACAATGAGCAGTTCTTC. The chain uses TRBV19 and TRBJ2-1; 7 bases agree with TRBD2. This CDR3 has 14 residues. Germline CDR1 and CDR2: LNHDA and SQIVND (reference sequence). V lost 3 bases, J lost 4 bases, and 3 bases stayed unmatched.

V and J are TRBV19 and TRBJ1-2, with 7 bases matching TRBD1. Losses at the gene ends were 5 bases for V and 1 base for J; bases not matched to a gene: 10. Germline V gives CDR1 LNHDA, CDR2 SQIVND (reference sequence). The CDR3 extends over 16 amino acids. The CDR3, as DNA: TGTGCCAGTAGTTATCGTCGGGACAGTTTTAACTATGGCTACACCTTC. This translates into CASSYRRDSFNYGYTF.

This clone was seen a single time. The CDR3 DNA sequence: TGTGCCACCAGTGATGGACTAGTGGGTACGCAGTATTTT. This codes for CATSDGLVGTQYF. J is TRBJ2-3 and V is TRBV24-1, with 7 bases that match TRBD2. Germline-derived CDR1 and CDR2 are KGHDR and SFDVKD. Trimming removed 3 bases from V and 8 bases from J; junction bases left unmatched: 4. This CDR3 spans 13 amino acids.

CDR3 DNA: TGTGCCAGCAGCGTAGTACAGGAGCGCGAGCAGTTCTTC. This encodes CASSVVQEREQFF. The J gene is TRBJ2-1, the V gene TRBV9; D is possibly TRBD1 (5 bases). The germline V and J ends were trimmed by 0 bases and 10 bases, with 11 bases remaining between them. This CDR3 is built from 13 residues. CDR1 and CDR2 (germline): SGDLS, YYNGEE.

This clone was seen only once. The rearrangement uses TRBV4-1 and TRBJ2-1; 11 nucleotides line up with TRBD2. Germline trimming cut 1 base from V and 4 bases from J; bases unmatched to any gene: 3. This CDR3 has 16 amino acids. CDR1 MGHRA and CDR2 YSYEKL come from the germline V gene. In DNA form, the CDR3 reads TGCGCCAGCAGCCAAGCGCTAGCGGGGGGATACAATGAGCAGTTCTTC. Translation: CASSQALAGGYNEQFF.

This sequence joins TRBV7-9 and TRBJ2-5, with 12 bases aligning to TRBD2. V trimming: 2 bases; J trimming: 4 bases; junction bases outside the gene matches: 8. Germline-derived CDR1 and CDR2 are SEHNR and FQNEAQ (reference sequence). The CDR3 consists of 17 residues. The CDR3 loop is CASSLKGLAGGRETQYF. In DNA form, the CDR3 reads TGTGCCAGCAGCTTAAAAGGCCTAGCGGGGGGGCGAGAGACCCAGTACTTC.

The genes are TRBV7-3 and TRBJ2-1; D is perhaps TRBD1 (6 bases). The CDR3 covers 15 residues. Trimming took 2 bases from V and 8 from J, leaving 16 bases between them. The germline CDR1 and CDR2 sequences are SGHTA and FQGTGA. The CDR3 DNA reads TGTGCCAGCAGCTTAGCAGGGGTAAAGGGGCATGAGCAGTTCTTC. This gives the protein CASSLAGVKGHEQFF.

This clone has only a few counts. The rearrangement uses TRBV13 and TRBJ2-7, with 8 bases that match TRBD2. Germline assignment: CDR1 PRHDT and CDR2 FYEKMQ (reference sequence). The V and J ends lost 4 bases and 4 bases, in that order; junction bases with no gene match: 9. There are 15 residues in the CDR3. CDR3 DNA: TGTGCCAGCAGCTCGGGGGTAGCGGGGAAATACGAGCAGTACGTC. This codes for CASSSGVAGKYEQYV.

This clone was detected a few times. This CDR3 reads CASSMGLGGSETQYF. The DNA for the CDR3 is TGTGCCAGTAGTATGGGACTAGGGGGATCTGAGACCCAGTACTTC. This chain uses TRBV19 with TRBJ2-5; 8 nucleotides align to TRBD2. This CDR3 contains 15 residues. Germline CDR1 and CDR2: LNHDA and SQIVND (reference sequence). Unmatched junction bases numbered 8, after V lost 3 bases and J lost 5 bases.

The CDR3 region has the DNA TGTGCCAGCAGCGTAGAGGGGCATGGTGGGTATGGCTACACCTTC. This codes for CASSVEGHGGYGYTF. The chain is built from TRBV9 and TRBJ1-2; D is possibly TRBD1 (5 bases). V lost 0 bases and J 5 bases, leaving 14 bases between the germline ends. The CDR3 consists of 15 residues. From germline, CDR1 is SGDLS and CDR2 YYNGEE.

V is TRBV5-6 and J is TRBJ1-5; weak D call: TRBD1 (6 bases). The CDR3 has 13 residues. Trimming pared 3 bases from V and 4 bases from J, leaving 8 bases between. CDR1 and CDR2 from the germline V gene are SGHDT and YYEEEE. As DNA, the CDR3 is TGTGCCAGCAGCTGGGGACATAATCAGCCCCAGCATTTT. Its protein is CASSWGHNQPQHF.

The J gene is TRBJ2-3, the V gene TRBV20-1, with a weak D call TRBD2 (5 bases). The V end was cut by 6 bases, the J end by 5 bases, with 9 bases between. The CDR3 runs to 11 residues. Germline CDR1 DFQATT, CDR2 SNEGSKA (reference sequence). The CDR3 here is CSARLLDTQYF. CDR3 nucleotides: TGCAGTGCCAGACTACTAGATACGCAGTATTTT.

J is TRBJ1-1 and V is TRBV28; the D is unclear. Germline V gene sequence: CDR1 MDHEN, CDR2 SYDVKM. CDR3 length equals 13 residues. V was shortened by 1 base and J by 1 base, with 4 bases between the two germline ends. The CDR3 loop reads CASSLSGNTEAFF. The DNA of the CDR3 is TGTGCCAGCAGTTTATCGGGGAACACTGAAGCTTTCTTT.

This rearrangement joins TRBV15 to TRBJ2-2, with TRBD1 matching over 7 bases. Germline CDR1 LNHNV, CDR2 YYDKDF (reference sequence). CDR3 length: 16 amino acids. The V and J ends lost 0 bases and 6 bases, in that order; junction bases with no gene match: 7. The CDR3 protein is CATSRDTGDRAGELFF. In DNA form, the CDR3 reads TGTGCCACCAGCAGAGATACAGGGGACAGAGCCGGGGAGCTGTTTTTT.

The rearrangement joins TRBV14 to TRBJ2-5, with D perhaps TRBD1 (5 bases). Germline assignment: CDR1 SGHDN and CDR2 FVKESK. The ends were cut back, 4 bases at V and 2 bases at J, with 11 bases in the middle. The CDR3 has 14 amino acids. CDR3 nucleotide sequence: TGTGCCAGCAGCCCATTGACAGTACAAGAGACCCAGTACTTC. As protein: CASSPLTVQETQYF.

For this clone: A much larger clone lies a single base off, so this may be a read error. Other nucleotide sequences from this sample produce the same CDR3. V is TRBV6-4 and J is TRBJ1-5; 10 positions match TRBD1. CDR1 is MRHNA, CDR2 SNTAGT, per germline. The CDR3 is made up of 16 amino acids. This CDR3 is CASSDGTGEGNQPQHF. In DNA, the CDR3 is TGTGCCAGCAGTGACGGGACAGGGGAGGGCAATCAGCCTCAGCATTTT.

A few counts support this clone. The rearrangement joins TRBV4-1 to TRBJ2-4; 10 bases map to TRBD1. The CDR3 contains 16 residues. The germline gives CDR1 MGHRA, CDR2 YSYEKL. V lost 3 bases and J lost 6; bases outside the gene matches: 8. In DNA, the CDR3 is TGCGCCAGCAGCCACCCCGGGCGGGACAGGGGAAACATTCAGTACTTC. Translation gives CASSHPGRDRGNIQYF.

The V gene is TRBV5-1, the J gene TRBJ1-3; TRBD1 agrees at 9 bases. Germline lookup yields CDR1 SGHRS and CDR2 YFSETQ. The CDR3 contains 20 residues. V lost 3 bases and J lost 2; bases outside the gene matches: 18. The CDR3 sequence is CASSSTTGTGKSRAGNTIYF. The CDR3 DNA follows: TGCGCCAGCAGCTCCACAACCGGGACAGGGAAGAGCAGGGCTGGAAACACCATATATTTT. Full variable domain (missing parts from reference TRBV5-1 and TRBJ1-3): KAGVTQTPRYLIKTRGQQVTLSCSPISGHRSVSWYQQTPGQGLQFLFEYFSETQRNKGNFPGRFSGRQFSNSRSEMNVSTLELGDSALYLCASSSTTGTGKSRAGNTIYFGEGSWLTVV.

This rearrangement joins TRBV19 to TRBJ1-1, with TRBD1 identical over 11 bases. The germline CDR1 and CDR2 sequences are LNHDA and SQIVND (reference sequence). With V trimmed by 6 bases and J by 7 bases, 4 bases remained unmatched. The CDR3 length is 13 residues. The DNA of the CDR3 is TGTGCCAGTAGATGGGACAGGGGGGTTGAAGCTTTCTTT. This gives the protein CASRWDRGVEAFF.